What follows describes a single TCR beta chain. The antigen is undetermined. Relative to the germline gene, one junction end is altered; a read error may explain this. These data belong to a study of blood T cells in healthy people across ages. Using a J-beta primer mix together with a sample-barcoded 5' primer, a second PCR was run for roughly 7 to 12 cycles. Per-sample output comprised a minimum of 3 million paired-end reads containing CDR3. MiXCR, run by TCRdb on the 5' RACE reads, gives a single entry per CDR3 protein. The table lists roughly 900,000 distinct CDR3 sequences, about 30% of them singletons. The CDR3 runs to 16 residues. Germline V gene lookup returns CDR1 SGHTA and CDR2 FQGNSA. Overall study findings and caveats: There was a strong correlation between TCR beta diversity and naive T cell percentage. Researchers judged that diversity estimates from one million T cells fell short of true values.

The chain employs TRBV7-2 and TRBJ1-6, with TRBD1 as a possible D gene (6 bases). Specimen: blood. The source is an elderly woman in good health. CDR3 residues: CASSLRLGADNSPLHF. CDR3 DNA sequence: TGCGCCAGCAGCTTGAGGTTGGGGGCCGATAATTCACCCCTCCACTTT.